What follows are 24 T cell receptor beta chains derived from one specimen sequenced in a study of read filtering for tumor transcriptome and immune sequencing. From roughly 0.4 ug of RNA, a library with molecular barcoded alpha/delta and beta/gamma adaptors was made. TCRdb processed the reads anew with MiXCR; each CDR3 protein has one entry. The sample includes more than 55,000 distinct CDR3 sequences, 20% of them seen just once. Specimen: a population of CD138-negative cells sorted from bone marrow. Receptors were obtained from a donor at least 40 years old with multiple myeloma.

Worth noting for this clonotype: This sequence may be a read error, since a much larger clone differs from it by one base. V is TRBV27 and J is TRBJ2-2; D perhaps matches TRBD2 (6 bases). The V gene's germline CDR1 is MNHEY and CDR2 SMNVEV (reference sequence). The CDR3 extends over 15 amino acids. The DNA for the CDR3 is TGTGCCTGCAGTTCATGGGAGGCGAACACCGGGGAGCTGTTTTTT. The encoded protein is CACSSWEANTGELFF.

This clonotype has only a few counts. The genes are TRBV15 and TRBJ1-2; D might be TRBD1 (5 bases). Germline CDR1 is LNHNV and CDR2 is YYDKDF (reference sequence). The length of the CDR3 is 16 residues. V was pared by 1 base and J by 6 bases, with 18 bases between. The DNA for the CDR3 is TGTGCCACCAGCAGAGCCCAGGGAAAGGGTCTTCATGGCTACACCTTC. It translates to CATSRAQGKGLHGYTF.

This clonotype was recorded many times. This chain links TRBV6-1 with TRBJ2-1, with D perhaps matching TRBD1 (5 bases). Deletions cut 10 bases from V and 6 bases from J, with 16 bases between. CDR3 length equals 13 residues. Germline V gene sequence: CDR1 MNHNS, CDR2 SASEGT. The CDR3 coding sequence is TGTGCCATCAGGGCTTTGAGACCCAATGAGCAGTTCTTC. Residues: CAIRALRPNEQFF.

In regard to this clonotype: With a much larger clone just one base away, this may be a read error. The genes are TRBV29-1 and TRBJ1-4; D might be TRBD1 (5 bases). This CDR3 comprises 12 residues. Germline V gives CDR1 SQVTM, CDR2 ANQGSEA. The CDR3 loop reads CSEDKADEKLSF. CDR3 nucleotide sequence: TGCAGCGAGGACAAGGCGGATGAAAAACTGTCTTTT.

The table lists this clonotype with many counts. The rearrangement uses TRBV29-1 and TRBJ2-3, with 7 bases lining up with TRBD2. This CDR3 has 17 residues. The V and J ends lost 0 bases and 0 bases, in that order; junction bases with no gene match: 9. CDR1 and CDR2 (germline): SQVTM, ANQGSEA. CDR3 in DNA: TGCAGCGTTGAAGATCCCATAACTAGCGCTAGCACAGATACGCAGTATTTT. This translates into CSVEDPITSASTDTQYF.

This rearrangement joins TRBV20-1 to TRBJ2-5; 11 bases map to TRBD2. The CDR3 covers 14 residues. Unmatched junction bases numbered 3, after V lost 5 bases and J lost 1 base. The germline CDR1 and CDR2 sequences are DFQATT and SNEGSKA (reference sequence). CDR3 amino acids: CSASGTSGQETQYF. The CDR3 DNA sequence: TGCAGTGCTTCCGGGACTAGCGGCCAAGAGACCCAGTACTTC.

There are many counts of this clonotype. The CDR3 sequence: CASSTGTDNSPLHF. CDR3 sequence (DNA): TGTGCCAGCAGCACCGGGACAGATAATTCACCCCTCCACTTT. The rearrangement joins TRBV11-2 to TRBJ1-6, with 7 bases lining up with TRBD1. Trimming removed 5 bases from V and 5 bases from J; junction bases left unmatched: 3. From germline, CDR1 is SGHAT and CDR2 FQNNGV. This CDR3 is built from 14 residues.

For this clonotype: This sequence may be a read error, since a much larger clone differs from it by one base. The chain carries TRBV28 and TRBJ2-2, with D possibly being TRBD2 (5 bases). This CDR3 spans 15 amino acids. Per germline, CDR1 MDHEN and CDR2 SYDVKM. The DNA of the CDR3 is TGTGCCAGCAGCCCTCCGAGCTCGTCCACCGGGGAGCTGCTTTTT. Encoded protein: CASSPPSSSTGELLF.

This chain links TRBV4-2 with TRBJ1-2; D gene ambiguous. Trimming left V 0 bases short and J 3 bases short, with 11 bases between. The CDR3 runs 15 residues. Per the germline V gene, CDR1 is LGHNA and CDR2 is YNFKEQ. In DNA form, the CDR3 reads TGTGCCAGCAGCCAAGATGGACCGGGATACTATGGCTACACCTTC. Protein product: CASSQDGPGYYGYTF.

Details on this clonotype: The likely explanation is a read error, given a far larger clone one base away. V usage is TRBV12-3 or TRBV12-4 and J usage is TRBJ2-1; 9 nucleotides line up with TRBD1. The CDR3 has 14 amino acids. The CDR3 DNA is TGTGCCAGCAGCTGGACAGGGGAGGGCGATGAGCAGCTCTTC. As protein: CASSWTGEGDEQLF.

This clonotype was seen at least ten times. The rearrangement joins TRBV6-5 to TRBJ2-7, with 7 positions matching TRBD1. This CDR3 has 13 residues. Trimming removed 6 bases from V and 3 bases from J; junction bases left unmatched: 5. CDR1 is MNHEY, CDR2 SVGAGI, per germline. The CDR3 DNA reads as TGTGCCAGCAGAGGGGACAGCGACTACGAGCAGTACTTC. Amino acid sequence: CASRGDSDYEQYF.

This clonotype was recorded many times. This chain uses TRBV12-5 with TRBJ2-2; weak D call: TRBD1 (5 bases). Germline V CDR1 and CDR2: LGHNT, FRNRAP. V dropped 2 bases and J dropped 5 bases, with 12 bases sitting between them. The CDR3 contains 15 residues. The chain's CDR3 is CASGLFQGGTGELFF. Written as DNA, the CDR3 is TGTGCTAGTGGTTTGTTCCAGGGTGGGACCGGGGAGCTGTTTTTT.

There are many counts of this clonotype. The chain has TRBV29-1 and TRBJ2-2, with TRBD2 matching over 8 bases. The CDR3 consists of 14 residues. From germline, CDR1 is SQVTM and CDR2 ANQGSEA. The V gene end was trimmed by 1 base and the J gene end by 3 bases; junction bases not matched to a gene: 1. The CDR3 sequence is CSVEAGGDTGELFF. CDR3 DNA: TGCAGCGTTGAAGCGGGAGGGGACACCGGGGAGCTGTTTTTT.

This clonotype has a count of ten or more. The chain combines TRBV14 with TRBJ2-3; D unresolved. The germline V and J ends were trimmed by 0 bases and 0 bases, with 10 bases remaining between them. Per germline, CDR1 SGHDN and CDR2 FVKESK. There are 16 residues in the CDR3. CDR3 region: CASSQDPTDSTDTQYF. In DNA, the CDR3 is TGTGCCAGCAGCCAAGATCCCACAGATAGCACAGATACGCAGTATTTT.

The chain employs TRBV4-1 and TRBJ1-1; TRBD1 aligns across 11 bases. J gave up 3 bases and V 0 bases, and 6 bases lay outside the gene matches. Germline V gene lookup returns CDR1 MGHRA and CDR2 YSYEKL. This CDR3 comprises 17 residues. This CDR3 is CASSQDGTGGGDTEAFF. The CDR3 nucleotides are TGCGCCAGCAGCCAAGATGGGACAGGGGGAGGGGACACTGAAGCTTTCTTT.

There are a few counts of this clonotype. The rearrangement links TRBV29-1 to TRBJ1-5, with D uncertain. The CDR3 runs 11 residues. V was clipped by 5 bases and J by 5 bases, with 7 bases between them. The germline V gene encodes CDR1 SQVTM and CDR2 ANQGSEA. The CDR3 DNA sequence: TGCAGCGTTCCGTCATATCAGCCCCAGCATTTT. It codes for CSVPSYQPQHF.

Notes on this clonotype: One end of the junction varies from germline; a read error may be responsible. The chain uses TRBV24-1 and TRBJ2-5; 7 bases map to TRBD1. There are 16 residues in the CDR3. Germline CDR1 is KGHDR and CDR2 is SFDVKD. The CDR3 coding sequence is TGTGCCACCAGTGATTTGAGGACAGGACAACAAGTGACCCAGCACTTC. Translating gives CATSDLRTGQQVTQHF.

The table lists this clonotype with many counts. This chain joins TRBV4-2 and TRBJ2-7, with 10 bases fitting TRBD1. Germline assignment: CDR1 LGHNA and CDR2 YNFKEQ. V lost 5 bases and J lost 3; bases outside the gene matches: 7. The CDR3 runs to 15 residues. In nucleotides, the CDR3 is TGTGCCAGCAGCTGGGGACAGGGGACTAACTACGAGCAGTACTTC. Residues: CASSWGQGTNYEQYF.

This chain joins TRBV13 and TRBJ1-2, with D unclear. V lost 8 bases, J lost 4 bases, and 14 bases lay in between. The germline V gene has CDR1 PRHDT and CDR2 FYEKMQ (reference sequence). The CDR3 contains 13 residues. DNA of the CDR3: TGTGCCAGCTCCCCGGGTACGGGCTATGGCTACACCTTC. Translated, it gives CASSPGTGYGYTF.

In this sample, this clonotype turned up many times. The chain employs TRBV28 and TRBJ2-7, with 9 nucleotides matching TRBD1. The CDR3 runs to 15 residues. Trimming took 8 bases from V and 1 from J; bases not matched to a gene: 9. The germline V gene has CDR1 MDHEN and CDR2 SYDVKM. CDR3 in amino acids: CASCRPGTGSYEQYF. For the CDR3, the DNA is TGTGCCAGCTGCCGACCTGGGACAGGGTCCTACGAGCAGTACTTC.

This clonotype showed up just a few times. J is TRBJ2-7 and V is TRBV11-3; a weak D match, TRBD1 (5 bases). Trimming shortened V by 3 bases and J by 0 bases, and 15 bases separated the two germline ends. This CDR3 comprises 16 residues. The germline CDR1 and CDR2 sequences are SGHNT and YENEEA. The CDR3 region has the DNA TGTGCCAGCAGCTTCTTGGGCAGGGCGAGCTCCTACGAGCAGTACTTC. Its protein is CASSFLGRASSYEQYF.

This clonotype has more than one count but fewer than ten. V usage is TRBV10-3 and J usage is TRBJ2-7; maybe TRBD2 (5 bases). The CDR3 runs 16 residues. The germline CDR1 and CDR2 sequences are ENHRY and SYGVKD. V was pared by 0 bases and J by 0 bases, with 12 bases between. This CDR3 reads CAISESKSGSSYEQYF. DNA of the CDR3: TGTGCCATCAGTGAGTCAAAATCGGGGAGCTCCTACGAGCAGTACTTC.

This clonotype was recorded at least ten times. The chain combines TRBV28 with TRBJ1-5; the D is unclear. Germline V gene data show CDR1 as MDHEN and CDR2 as SYDVKM. This CDR3 is built from 12 residues. V gave up 6 bases and J gave up 5 bases, with 8 bases separating them. The CDR3 sequence is CASSTSYQPQHF. CDR3 coding DNA: TGTGCCAGCAGCACAAGTTATCAGCCCCAGCATTTT.

This clonotype was observed a few times. V is TRBV20-1 and J is TRBJ1-2; 7 nucleotides match TRBD1. The CDR3 has 12 residues. Germline V gene lookup returns CDR1 DFQATT and CDR2 SNEGSKA (reference sequence). The J segment lost 4 bases and the V segment lost 5 bases, leaving 4 bases of the junction unmatched. CDR3 protein: CSARRGSYGYTF. CDR3 nucleotide sequence: TGCAGTGCTCGCAGGGGGAGCTATGGCTACACCTTC.